The sequence of this T cell receptor (beta chain) was determined in a study of shared clonotypes between healthy human individuals. Notes on the study in general: Genetic and exposure-history diversity was limited by the few donors. In several donors, about 5% of naive CD4 clonotypes appeared in common.

Turning to this clone: Its antigen is undetermined.

The length of the CDR3 is 14 residues. Trimming cost V 5 bases and J 5 bases, with 16 bases left between them. Germline V gene data show CDR1 as SGHNT and CDR2 as YYREEE (reference sequence). Adults of Caucasian background living in Nashville, Tennessee made up all donors. Assay: immunoSEQ multiplex PCR; the TCRdb copy retains only in-frame clones and omits some. This repertoire shows roughly 1,100,000 clones, about 80% found once; its top ten account for 1.4% to 1.5%. This sequence joins TRBV5-4 and TRBJ2-5, with TRBD2 as a possible D gene (5 bases). The sequence came from a man between 18 and 29 years old in good health. Sequences were obtained from memory CD4+ T cells sorted from blood. Stated subset: CD45RA-negative fraction. CDR3 DNA sequence: TGTGCCAGCAGGCAAGACTACTTGGGGGAGACCCAGTACTTC. Residues: CASRQDYLGETQYF. The full variable domain, rest sourced from reference TRBV5-4 and TRBJ2-5, is ETGVTQSPTHLIKTRGQQVTLRCSSQSGHNTVSWYQQALGQGPQFIFQYYREEENGRGNFPPRFSGLQFPNYSSELNVNALELDDSALYLCASRQDYLGETQYFGPGTRLLVL.